The T cell receptor beta chain under discussion was sequenced for a study of cytomegalovirus exposure and HLA in healthy donors. The V gene's germline CDR1 is SGHTA and CDR2 FQGNSA. This CDR3 is built from 12 residues. The V gene lost 6 bases and the J gene lost 4 bases, with 8 bases spanning the gap. Researchers ran the PCR with 60 Vbeta and 13 Jbeta primers. Clones were read by immunoSEQ multiplex PCR, and TCRdb kept only the in-frame ones, dropping some. The table has about 120,000 clones, 80% seen once. Sequencing was done on a sample of PBMCs. The chain couples TRBV7-2 to TRBJ2-3; D gene ambiguous. This sequence originates from a female donor in good health and CMV-seropositive. CDR3 bases: TGTGCCAGCAGTCCCGTCGCAGATACGCAGTATTTT. This translates into CASSPVADTQYF.